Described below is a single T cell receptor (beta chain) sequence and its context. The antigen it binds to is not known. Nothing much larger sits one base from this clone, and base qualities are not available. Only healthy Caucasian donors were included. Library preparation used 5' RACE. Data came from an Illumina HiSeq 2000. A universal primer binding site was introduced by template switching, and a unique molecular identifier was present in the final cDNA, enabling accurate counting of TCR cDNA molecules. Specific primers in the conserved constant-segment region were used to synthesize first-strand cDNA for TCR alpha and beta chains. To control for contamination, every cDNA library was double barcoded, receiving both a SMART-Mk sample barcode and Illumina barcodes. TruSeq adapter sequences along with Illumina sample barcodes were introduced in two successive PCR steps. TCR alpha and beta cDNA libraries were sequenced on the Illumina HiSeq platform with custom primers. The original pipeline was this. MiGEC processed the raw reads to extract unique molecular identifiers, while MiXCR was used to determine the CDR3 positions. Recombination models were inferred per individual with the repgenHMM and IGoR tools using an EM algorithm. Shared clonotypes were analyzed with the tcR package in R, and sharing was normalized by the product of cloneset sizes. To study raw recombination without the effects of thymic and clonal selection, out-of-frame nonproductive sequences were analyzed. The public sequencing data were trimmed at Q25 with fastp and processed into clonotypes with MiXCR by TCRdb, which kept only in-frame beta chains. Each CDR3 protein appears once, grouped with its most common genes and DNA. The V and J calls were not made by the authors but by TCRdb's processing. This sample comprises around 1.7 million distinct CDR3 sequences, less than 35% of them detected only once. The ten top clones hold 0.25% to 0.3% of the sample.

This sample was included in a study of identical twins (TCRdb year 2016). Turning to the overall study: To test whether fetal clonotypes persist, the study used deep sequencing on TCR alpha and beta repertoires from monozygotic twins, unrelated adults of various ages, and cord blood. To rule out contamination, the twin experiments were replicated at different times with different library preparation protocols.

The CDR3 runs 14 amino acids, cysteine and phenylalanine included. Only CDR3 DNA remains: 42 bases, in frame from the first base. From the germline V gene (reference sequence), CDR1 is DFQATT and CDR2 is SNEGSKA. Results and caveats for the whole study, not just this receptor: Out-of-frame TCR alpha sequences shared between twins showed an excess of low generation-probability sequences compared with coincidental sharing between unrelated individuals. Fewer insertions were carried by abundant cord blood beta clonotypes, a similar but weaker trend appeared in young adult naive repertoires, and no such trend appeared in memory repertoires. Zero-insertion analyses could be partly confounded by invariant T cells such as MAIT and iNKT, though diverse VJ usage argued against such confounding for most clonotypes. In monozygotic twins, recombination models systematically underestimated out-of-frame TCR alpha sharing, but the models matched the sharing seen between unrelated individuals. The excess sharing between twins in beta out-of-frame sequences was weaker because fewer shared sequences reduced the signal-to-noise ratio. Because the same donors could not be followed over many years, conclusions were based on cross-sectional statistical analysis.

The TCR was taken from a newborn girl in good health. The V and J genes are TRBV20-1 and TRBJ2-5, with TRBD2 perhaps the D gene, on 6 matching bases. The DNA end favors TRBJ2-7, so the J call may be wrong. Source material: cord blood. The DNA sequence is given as TGCAGTGCTAGAGGTGGGAGGCGAAGAGACGAGCAGTACTTC. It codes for CSARGGRRRDEQYF.